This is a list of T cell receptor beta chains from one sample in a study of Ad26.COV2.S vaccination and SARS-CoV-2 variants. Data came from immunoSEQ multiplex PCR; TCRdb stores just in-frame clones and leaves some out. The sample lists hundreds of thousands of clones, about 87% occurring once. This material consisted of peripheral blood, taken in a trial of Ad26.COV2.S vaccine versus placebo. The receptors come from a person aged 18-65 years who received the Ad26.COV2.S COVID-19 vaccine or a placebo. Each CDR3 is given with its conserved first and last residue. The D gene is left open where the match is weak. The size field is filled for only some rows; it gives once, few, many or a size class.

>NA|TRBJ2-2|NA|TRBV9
TGTGCCAGCAGCGTCTTTCCCGGGGAGCTGTTTTTT
CASSVFPGELFF
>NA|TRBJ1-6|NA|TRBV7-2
TGTGCCAGCAGCTTATACCTAGGAGGATGGACCCTCCACTTT
CASSLYLGGWTLHF
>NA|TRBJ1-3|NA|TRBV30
TGTGCCTGGACCGCCCGCAGCCAGGGAAACACCATATATTTT
CAWTARSQGNTIYF
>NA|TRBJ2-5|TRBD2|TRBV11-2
TGTGCCAGCAGCTTAGGACTAGCGGGGGTAGTGGGAGAGACCCAGTACTTC
CASSLGLAGVVGETQYF
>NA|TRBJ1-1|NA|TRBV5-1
TGCGCCAGCAGCTTTTGGGGGAAGAACACTGAAGCTTTCTTT
CASSFWGKNTEAFF
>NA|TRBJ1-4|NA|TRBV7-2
TGTGCCAGCTCCGTACAGACAACTAATGAAAAACTGTTTTTT
CASSVQTTNEKLFF
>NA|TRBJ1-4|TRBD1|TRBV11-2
TGTGCCAGCAGCTTAGGACAGGGAGGAGAAAAACTGTTTTTT
CASSLGQGGEKLFF
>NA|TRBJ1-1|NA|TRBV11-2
TGTGCCAGCAGCTTAGTAGGGAATTGGGGAGCTTTCTTT
CASSLVGNWGAFF
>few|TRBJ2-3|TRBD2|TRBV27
TGTGCCAGCACTATTACTAGCGGCGCTACGCAGTATTTT
CASTITSGATQYF
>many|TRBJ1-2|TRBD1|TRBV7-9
TGTGCCAGCAGCTTACCGGGACAGTCCTTCTATGGCTACACCTTC
CASSLPGQSFYGYTF
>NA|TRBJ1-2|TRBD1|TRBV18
TGTGCCAGCTCACCGGCCGGGGACAGGGGGCACTATGGCTACACCTTC
CASSPAGDRGHYGYTF
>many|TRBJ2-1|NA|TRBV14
TGTGCCAGCAGCCCGAATGGGAGGGGGAAATACAATGAGCAGTTCTTC
CASSPNGRGKYNEQFF
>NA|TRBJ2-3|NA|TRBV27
TGTGCCAGCAGTTTATTCGCCCGACCAAGGCTAGCGGATACGCAGTATTTT
CASSLFARPRLADTQYF
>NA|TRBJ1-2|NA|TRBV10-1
TGCGCCAGCAGTGAGTGGGATTCCGGGTCCCCCGGGGGATGGTATGGCTACACCTTC
CASSEWDSGSPGGWYGYTF
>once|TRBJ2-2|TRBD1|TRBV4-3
TGCGCCAGCAGCCAGGACAGGGGTGTCGCCGGGGAGCTGTTTTTT
CASSQDRGVAGELFF
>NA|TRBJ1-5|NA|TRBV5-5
TGTGCCAGCAGCCCATATATCGCTCAGGCAGGGAATCAGCCCCAGCATTTT
CASSPYIAQAGNQPQHF
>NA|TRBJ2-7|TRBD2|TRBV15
TGTGCCACCAGCCCAAGCGGGGCACCCTACGAGCAGTACTTC
CATSPSGAPYEQYF
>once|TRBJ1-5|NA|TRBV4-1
TGCGCCAGCAGCCATGGGGTACAGTTGAATCAGCCCCAGCATTTT
CASSHGVQLNQPQHF
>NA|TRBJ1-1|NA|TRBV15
TGTGCCACCAGCAGAGGGGGGACCCCGAACACTGAAGCTTTCTTT
CATSRGGTPNTEAFF
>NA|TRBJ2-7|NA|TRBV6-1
TGTGCCAGCAGTGAAGGCAGGGGGGGCGTTGAGCAGTACTTC
CASSEGRGGVEQYF